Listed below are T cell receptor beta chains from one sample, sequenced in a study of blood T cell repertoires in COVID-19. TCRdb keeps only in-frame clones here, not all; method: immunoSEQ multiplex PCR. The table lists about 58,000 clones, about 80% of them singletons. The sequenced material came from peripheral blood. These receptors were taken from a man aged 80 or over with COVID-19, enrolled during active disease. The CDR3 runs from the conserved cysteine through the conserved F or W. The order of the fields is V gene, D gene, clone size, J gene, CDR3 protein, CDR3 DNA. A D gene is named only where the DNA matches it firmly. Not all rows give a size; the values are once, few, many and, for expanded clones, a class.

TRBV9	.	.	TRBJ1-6	CASSSGGVVDSPLHF	TGTGCCAGCAGCTCCGGAGGTGTCGTGGATTCACCCCTCCACTTT
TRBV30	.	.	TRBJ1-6	CACRYRSPLHF	TGTGCCTGCCGCTACCGTTCACCCCTCCACTTT
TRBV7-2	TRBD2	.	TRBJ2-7	CASSLVAGIYEQYF	TGTGCCAGCAGCTTAGTAGCGGGGATTTACGAGCAGTACTTC
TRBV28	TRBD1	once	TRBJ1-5	CASSPLGTGSAQPQHF	TGTGCCAGCAGTCCATTAGGGACAGGCAGCGCTCAGCCCCAGCATTTT
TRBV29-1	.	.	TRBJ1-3	CSVLVPGPGNTIYF	TGCAGCGTCCTCGTCCCTGGGCCCGGAAACACCATATATTTT
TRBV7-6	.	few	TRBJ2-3	CASSFSGSSRGTDTQYF	TGTGCCAGCAGCTTCTCCGGGAGTAGTAGAGGCACAGATACGCAGTATTTT
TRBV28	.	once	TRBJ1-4	CASRPQGQLEKLFF	TGTGCCAGCAGACCCCAAGGACAGCTAGAAAAACTGTTTTTT
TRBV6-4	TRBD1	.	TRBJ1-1	CASSPSGGAYTEAFF	TGTGCCAGCAGTCCCTCAGGGGGAGCATACACTGAAGCTTTCTTT
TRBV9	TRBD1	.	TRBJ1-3	CASSGRQGVVPSGNTIYF	TGTGCCAGCAGCGGCCGACAGGGAGTAGTACCCTCTGGAAACACCATATATTTT
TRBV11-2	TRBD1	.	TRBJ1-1	CASSVDRGTEAFF	TGTGCCAGCAGCGTCGACAGGGGAACTGAAGCTTTCTTT
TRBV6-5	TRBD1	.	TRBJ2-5	CASSYGQGQETQYF	TGTGCCAGCAGTTACGGACAGGGGCAAGAGACCCAGTACTTC
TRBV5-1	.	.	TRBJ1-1	CASSPRDTNTEAFF	TGCGCCAGCAGCCCCAGGGACACGAACACTGAAGCTTTCTTT
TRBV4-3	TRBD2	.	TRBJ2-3	CASSQDASGSRLRPQYF	TGCGCCAGCAGCCAAGATGCTAGCGGGAGTCGTCTCAGGCCACAGTATTTT
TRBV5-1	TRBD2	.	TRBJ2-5	CASSLFPSGGPQETQYF	TGCGCCAGCAGCTTGTTCCCTAGCGGGGGGCCACAAGAGACCCAGTACTTC
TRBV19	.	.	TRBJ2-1	CASSMGQAGEQFF	TGTGCCAGTAGTATGGGGCAGGCAGGTGAGCAGTTCTTC
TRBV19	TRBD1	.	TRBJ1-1	CASSIVTRGTEAFF	TGTGCCAGTAGTATAGTGACCAGGGGGACTGAAGCTTTCTTT
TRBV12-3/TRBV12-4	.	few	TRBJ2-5	CASSLTGRETQYF	TGTGCCAGCAGTTTAACGGGAAGAGAGACCCAGTACTTC
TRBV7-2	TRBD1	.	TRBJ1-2	CASSLRQGANYGYTF	TGTGCCAGCAGCCTAAGACAGGGGGCGAACTATGGCTACACCTTC
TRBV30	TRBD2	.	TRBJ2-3	CAWLGAGGWGTQYF	TGTGCCTGGCTTGGGGCGGGGGGATGGGGAACGCAGTATTTT
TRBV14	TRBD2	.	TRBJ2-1	CASSRKLAGGYNEQFF	TGTGCCAGCAGCCGCAAACTAGCGGGGGGGTACAATGAGCAGTTCTTC
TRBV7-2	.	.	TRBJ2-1	CASSLEAGVHEQFF	TGTGCCAGCAGCTTAGAGGCAGGGGTACATGAGCAGTTCTTC
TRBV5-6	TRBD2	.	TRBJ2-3	CASSLPSGKVTQYF	TGTGCCAGCAGCTTGCCTAGCGGGAAGGTTACGCAGTATTTT
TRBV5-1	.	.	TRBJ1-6	CASSRGGGDNSPLHF	TGCGCCAGCAGCCGCGGGGGAGGGGATAATTCACCCCTCCACTTT
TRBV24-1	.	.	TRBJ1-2	CATSDARAGAGDPNYGYTF	TGTGCCACCAGTGACGCTCGCGCCGGGGCAGGGGACCCCAACTATGGCTACACCTTC
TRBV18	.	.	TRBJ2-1	CASSSTLVPGNEQFF	TGTGCCAGCTCATCTACTCTAGTCCCGGGTAATGAGCAGTTCTTC
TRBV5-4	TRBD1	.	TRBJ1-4	CASSSPGQGDEKLFF	TGTGCCAGCAGCTCCCCGGGACAGGGAGATGAAAAACTGTTTTTT
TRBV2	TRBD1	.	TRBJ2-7	CASRKDRGRTYEQYF	TGTGCCAGCAGAAAGGACAGGGGGAGAACCTACGAGCAGTACTTC
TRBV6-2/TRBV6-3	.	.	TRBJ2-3	CASSELIATDTQYF	TGTGCCAGCAGTGAGCTTATCGCCACAGATACGCAGTATTTT
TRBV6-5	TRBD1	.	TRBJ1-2	CASSGTGSNYGYTF	TGTGCCAGCAGCGGGACAGGATCTAACTATGGCTACACCTTC
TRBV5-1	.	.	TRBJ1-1	CASSLKLDTEAFF	TGCGCCAGCAGCTTGAAGCTCGACACTGAAGCTTTCTTT
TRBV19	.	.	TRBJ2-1	CASRDLLSSYNEQFF	TGTGCCAGTAGGGACTTACTGAGCTCCTACAATGAGCAGTTCTTC
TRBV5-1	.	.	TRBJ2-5	CASSLDRQETQYF	TGCGCCAGCAGCTTGGACCGGCAAGAGACCCAGTACTTC
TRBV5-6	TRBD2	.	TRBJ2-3	CASSLLAGLQMETDTQYF	TGTGCCAGCAGCTTACTAGCGGGCCTTCAGATGGAAACAGATACGCAGTATTTT
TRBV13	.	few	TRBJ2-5	CASSLVTLGDQETQYF	TGTGCCAGCAGCTTAGTGACGCTAGGGGACCAAGAGACCCAGTACTTC
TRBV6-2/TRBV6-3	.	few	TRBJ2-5	CASSYSRNRARGTQYF	TGTGCCAGCAGTTACTCGAGGAACAGGGCACGAGGGACCCAGTACTTC
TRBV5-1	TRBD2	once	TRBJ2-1	CASKLAGVTEQFF	TGCGCCAGCAAGCTAGCGGGGGTGACTGAGCAGTTCTTC
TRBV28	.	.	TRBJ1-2	CASSGTSTNYGYTF	TGTGCCAGCAGTGGGACATCAACTAACTATGGCTACACCTTC
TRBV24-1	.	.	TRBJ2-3	CATSDPRDTDTQYF	TGTGCCACCAGTGATCCCCGGGACACAGATACGCAGTATTTT
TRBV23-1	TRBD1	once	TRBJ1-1	CASSQFLSTGTGLFTEAFF	TGCGCCAGCAGTCAATTTTTGTCAACCGGGACAGGGTTATTTACTGAAGCTTTCTTT
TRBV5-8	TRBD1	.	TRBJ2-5	CASSSDRGRETQYF	TGTGCCAGCAGCTCGGACAGGGGGCGGGAGACCCAGTACTTC
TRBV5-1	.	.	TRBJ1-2	CASSLSTGDYYGYTF	TGCGCCAGCAGCTTGAGTACAGGAGACTACTATGGCTACACCTTC
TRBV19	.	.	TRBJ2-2	CASSLLGLSGELFF	TGTGCCAGTAGTCTACTCGGACTTAGCGGGGAGCTGTTTTTT
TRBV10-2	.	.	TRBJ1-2	CASSVAGEGYGYTF	TGCGCCAGCAGTGTCGCAGGGGAGGGGTATGGCTACACCTTC
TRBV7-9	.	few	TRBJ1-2	CASSRLQFSGEDYGYTF	TGTGCCAGCAGCCGTCTGCAATTTTCCGGGGAGGACTATGGCTACACCTTC
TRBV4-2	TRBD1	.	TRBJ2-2	CASSQQGAENTGELFF	TGTGCCAGCAGCCAGCAGGGGGCTGAAAACACCGGGGAGCTGTTTTTT
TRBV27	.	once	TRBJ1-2	CASSLGAAYYGYTF	TGTGCCAGCAGTTTAGGGGCCGCCTACTATGGCTACACCTTC
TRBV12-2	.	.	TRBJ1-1	CASRLGGGEEAFF	TGTGCAAGTCGCTTAGGGGGCGGCGAGGAAGCTTTCTTT
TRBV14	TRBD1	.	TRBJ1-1	CASSKARTGSEAFF	TGTGCCAGCAGCAAAGCAAGGACAGGCTCCGAAGCTTTCTTT
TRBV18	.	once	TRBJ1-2	CASSPLSRDGYTF	TGTGCCAGCTCACCGTTGAGCAGGGATGGCTACACCTTC
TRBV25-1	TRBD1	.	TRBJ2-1	CASSGQGRVYNEQFF	TGTGCCAGCAGTGGACAGGGAAGGGTTTACAATGAGCAGTTCTTC
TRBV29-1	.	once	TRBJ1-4	CSVSGANEKLFF	TGCAGCGTCTCAGGGGCTAATGAAAAACTGTTTTTT
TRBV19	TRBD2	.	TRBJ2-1	CASSAGGTYNEQFF	TGTGCCAGTAGTGCGGGAGGAACCTACAATGAGCAGTTCTTC
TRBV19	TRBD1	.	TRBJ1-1	CASSKMPQGPTEAFF	TGTGCCAGTAGTAAGATGCCACAGGGGCCCACTGAAGCTTTCTTT
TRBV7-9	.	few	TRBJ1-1	CATWGGLGTEAFF	TGTGCCACCTGGGGGGGGCTGGGCACTGAAGCTTTCTTT
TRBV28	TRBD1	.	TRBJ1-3	CASSLPGQGGSGNTIYF	TGTGCCAGCAGTTTACCGGGACAGGGGGGCTCTGGAAACACCATATATTTT
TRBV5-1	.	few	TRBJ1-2	CASSFETPNYGYTF	TGCGCCAGCAGCTTTGAGACACCTAACTATGGCTACACCTTC
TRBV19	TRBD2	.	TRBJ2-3	CASMPSPLLAGSTDTQYF	TGTGCCAGTATGCCCTCCCCTTTACTAGCGGGATCCACAGATACGCAGTATTTT
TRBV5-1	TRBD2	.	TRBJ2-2	CASSSTSGADTGELFF	TGCGCCAGCAGCTCGACTAGCGGGGCGGACACCGGGGAGCTGTTTTTT
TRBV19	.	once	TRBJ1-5	CASSIRGGDQPQHF	TGTGCCAGTAGTATTCGGGGGGGGGATCAGCCCCAGCATTTT
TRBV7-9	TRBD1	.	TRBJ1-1	CASSAQGGGNTEAFF	TGTGCCAGCAGCGCCCAGGGGGGAGGGAACACTGAAGCTTTCTTT